Listed here are 25 T cell receptor beta chains from one sample, sequenced in a study of patients and donors after allogeneic stem cell transplantation. TCRdb fed the RT-PCR reads into MiXCR, producing one record per CDR3 protein. The data show about 1,700 distinct CDR3 sequences, more than 15% seen once. The specimen was blood, either unsorted or a sorted T cell fraction (not recorded which). All receptors derive from a human donor who was either an allogeneic HSCT recipient or a stem cell or donor lymphocyte infusion donor (not recorded which). It is not recorded whose cells these are; they may come from a transplant donor.

This clonotype was recorded at least ten times. The rearrangement joins TRBV7-9 to TRBJ1-1, with a weak D call TRBD1 (5 bases). Germline CDR1 and CDR2: SEHNR and FQNEAQ (reference sequence). This CDR3 has 16 residues. Trimming removed 5 bases at V and 3 bases at J, with 19 bases between. CDR3 in DNA: TGTGCCAGCAGCCCTCGCCCCACGGGGGGGTACACTGAAGCTTTCTTT. Its protein product is CASSPRPTGGYTEAFF.

The chain employs TRBV12-3 or TRBV12-4 and TRBJ1-2; D is unclear. With 5 bases removed from V and 0 bases from J, the gap between germline ends came to 10 bases. The CDR3 runs to 14 residues. The DNA of the CDR3 is TGTGCCAGCAGTGACGTGCCGACTAACTATGGCTACACCTTC. This sequence encodes CASSDVPTNYGYTF.

The chain joins TRBV7-9 to TRBJ2-7; D is undetermined. Germline-derived CDR1 and CDR2 are SEHNR and FQNEAQ (reference sequence). The V and J ends lost 5 bases and 3 bases respectively, with 5 bases between them. The CDR3 spans 11 residues. This CDR3 is CASSRDYEQYF. The CDR3 DNA is TGTGCCAGCAGCCGAGACTACGAGCAGTACTTC.

This clonotype was observed many times. This rearrangement joins TRBV9 to TRBJ2-1, with 9 bases aligning to TRBD2. The CDR3 contains 15 residues. Germline assignment: CDR1 SGDLS and CDR2 YYNGEE. Trimming removed 4 bases from V and 8 bases from J; junction bases left unmatched: 10. The CDR3 nucleotides are TGTGCCAGCAGCTACTTAGCGGGAGTGGGCGATGAGCAGTTCTTC. Translating gives CASSYLAGVGDEQFF. Supplemented by reference TRBV9 and TRBJ2-1, the full variable domain reads DSGVTQTPKHLITATGQRVTLRCSPRSGDLSVYWYQQSLDQGLQFLIQYYNGEERAKGNILERFSAQQFPDLHSELNLSSLELGDSALYFCASSYLAGVGDEQFFGPGTRLTVL.

Judged by abundance, this clonotype is large. V and J are TRBV7-2 and TRBJ1-1; 9 bases map to TRBD1. CDR3 length: 14 amino acids. J lost 10 bases, V lost 6 bases, and 12 bases had no gene match. The V gene's germline CDR1 is SGHTA and CDR2 FQGNSA. The CDR3 reads CASRPDGTGLGAFF. The CDR3 DNA reads as TGTGCCAGCAGACCCGACGGGACAGGGTTGGGAGCTTTCTTT.

The sample holds a few counts of this clonotype. V and J are TRBV6-1 and TRBJ1-1; 7 bases fit TRBD1. This CDR3 comprises 13 residues. Trimming took 7 bases from V and 1 from J; bases not matched to a gene: 3. Germline V gives CDR1 MNHNS, CDR2 SASEGT. CDR3 region: CASTRTGNTEAFF. In DNA, the CDR3 is TGTGCCAGCACCAGGACAGGGAACACTGAAGCTTTCTTT.

The gene calls are TRBV20-1 and TRBJ2-7; 10 positions agree with TRBD2. From germline, CDR1 is DFQATT and CDR2 SNEGSKA (reference sequence). V lost 5 bases and J lost 6; bases outside the gene matches: 10. The CDR3 extends over 14 amino acids. The DNA of the CDR3 is TGCAGTGCTGGCCCTAGCGGGAGAGGAGCCGAGCAGTACTTC. Its translation: CSAGPSGRGAEQYF.

This clonotype was detected ten times or more. The chain recombines TRBV12-3 or TRBV12-4 with TRBJ1-6; D is unresolved. The CDR3 extends over 9 amino acids. V shed 7 bases and J shed 16 bases, with 8 bases lying between them. CDR3 sequence (DNA): TGTGCCAGCACGCAGTATCTCCACTTT. It encodes CASTQYLHF.

In its sample, this clonotype is large. J is TRBJ2-4 and V is TRBV7-9; TRBD1 matches 10 bases. Germline lookup yields CDR1 SEHNR and CDR2 FQNEAQ (reference sequence). The trim removed 5 bases at V and 7 bases at J, leaving 5 bases unmatched. The CDR3 totals 14 residues. The CDR3 spells CASSMGQGLNIQYF. In nucleotides, the CDR3 is TGTGCCAGCAGCATGGGACAGGGGCTTAACATTCAGTACTTC.

This clonotype is medium-sized by share. This chain uses TRBV21-1 with TRBJ1-5; the table gives TRBD1 as D, unverified against the DNA. TRBV21-1 is shown as a pseudogene. This CDR3 has 17 amino acids. The CDR3: CASSKALGTVGNQPQHF. In DNA form, the CDR3 reads TGTGCCAGCAGCAAAGCGCTCGGGACCGTCGGCAATCAGCCCCAGCATTTT.

This clonotype was found many times. V usage is TRBV6-2 or TRBV6-3 and J usage is TRBJ2-1, with D uncertain. This CDR3 has 15 residues. Germline CDR1 MNHEY, CDR2 SVGEGT. V dropped 5 bases and J dropped 5 bases, with 16 bases sitting between them. CDR3 amino acids: CASSPFGERNNEQFF. Here the CDR3 DNA reads TGTGCCAGCAGTCCTTTTGGCGAGAGGAACAATGAGCAGTTCTTC.

This clonotype was detected many times. V gene TRBV5-1 combines with J gene TRBJ2-1, with TRBD1 matching 7 bases. The CDR3 is 15 residues long. Germline-derived CDR1 and CDR2 are SGHRS and YFSETQ. The J segment lost 3 bases and the V segment lost 1 base, leaving 4 bases of the junction unmatched. Here the CDR3 DNA reads TGCGCCAGCAGCTTGATGGGACAGAGCTACAATGAGCAGTTCTTC. Translation: CASSLMGQSYNEQFF.

As regards this clonotype: One base away lies a much larger clone, so this may be a sequencing read error. V is TRBV9 and J is TRBJ1-2; 7 bases are shared with TRBD1. CDR1 is SGDLS and CDR2 is YYNGEE in the germline V gene. The CDR3 loop spans 13 amino acids. CDR3 sequence (DNA): TGTGCCAGCAGCCCCCGTAGGGGGCGCGGCTGCACCTTC. It translates to CASSPRRGRGCTF.

The CDR3 here is CASSQRTDTQYF. The CDR3 DNA sequence: TGTGCCAGCAGCCAAAGAACAGATACGCAGTATTTT. The chain couples TRBV3-1 to TRBJ2-3; D unresolved. The CDR3 runs to 12 residues. Deletions cut 2 bases from V and 3 bases from J, with 3 bases between. Germline V gives CDR1 LGHDT, CDR2 YNNKEL (reference sequence).

This clonotype came up a few times. V and J are TRBV4-2 and TRBJ2-7; D call uncertain. The germline V gene has CDR1 LGHNA and CDR2 YNFKEQ. The CDR3 runs to 11 residues. V lost 0 bases and J 10 bases, leaving 7 bases between the germline ends. CDR3 protein: CASSQEGYQYF. Here the CDR3 DNA reads TGTGCCAGCAGCCAAGAAGGTTACCAGTACTTC.

By proportion, this clonotype is medium-sized (0.01 to 0.1%). The chain recombines TRBV28 with TRBJ1-3, with unresolved D. The CDR3 runs 14 residues. Per germline, CDR1 MDHEN and CDR2 SYDVKM. With 4 bases removed from V and 2 bases from J, the gap between germline ends came to 9 bases. In DNA, the CDR3 is TGTGCCAGCAGTTACTCGGGTGCTGGAAACACCATATATTTT. Translation gives CASSYSGAGNTIYF.

This clonotype occurred a few times. The J gene is TRBJ2-5, the V gene TRBV19; D may be TRBD2 (6 bases). V was trimmed by 3 bases and J by 2 bases, leaving 7 bases between them. In germline, CDR1 is LNHDA, CDR2 SQIVND (reference sequence). The length of the CDR3 is 13 residues. CDR3 protein: CASSMGGQETQYF. The CDR3 coding sequence is TGTGCCAGTAGTATGGGGGGACAAGAGACCCAGTACTTC.

The chain uses TRBV10-3 and TRBJ1-6; no reliable D call. CDR1 ENHRY and CDR2 SYGVKD come from the germline V gene. V lost 3 bases and J 14 bases, leaving 29 bases between the germline ends. This CDR3 has 18 residues. CDR3 sequence reads: CAISESIGNPRGEVTLHF. CDR3 sequence (DNA): TGTGCCATCAGTGAAAGCATCGGCAACCCACGGGGAGAGGTGACCCTCCACTTT.

In its sample, this clonotype was seen many times. This chain joins TRBV12-3 or TRBV12-4 and TRBJ2-3; the D gene is possibly TRBD2 (6 bases). The CDR3 totals 15 residues. V was cut by 7 bases and J by 4 bases, with 18 bases left in between. DNA for the CDR3: TGTGCCAGCACTCCCTTGCGGGGCTTTCCAGATACGCAGTATTTT. Protein product: CASTPLRGFPDTQYF.

This chain uses TRBV7-9 with TRBJ2-4; D gene ambiguous. The CDR3 is 17 residues long. The V gene's germline CDR1 is SEHNR and CDR2 FQNEAQ (reference sequence). V was cut by 5 bases and J by 3 bases, with 20 bases left in between. The CDR3 DNA follows: TGTGCCAGCAGCCCCTGGGCCTCGCCCTTGGGCAAAAACATTCAGTACTTC. Translating it yields CASSPWASPLGKNIQYF.

This clonotype turned up a few times. The CDR3 bases are TGTGCCAGCAGTTTAAGGCGGTTGGGGGCCGGGGAGCTGTTTTTT. It specifies CASSLRRLGAGELFF. The chain uses TRBV28 and TRBJ2-2; D is tentatively TRBD1 or TRBD2 (5 bases each). Trimming removed 2 bases from V and 6 bases from J, with 13 bases in between. The CDR3 contains 15 residues. The germline gives CDR1 MDHEN, CDR2 SYDVKM.

This clonotype rates as medium-sized. V and J are TRBV12-3 or TRBV12-4 and TRBJ2-3, with 16 positions matching TRBD2. The J segment lost 5 bases and the V segment lost 5 bases, leaving 7 bases of the junction unmatched. The CDR3 covers 17 residues. Here the CDR3 reads CASSPGTSGRAEDTQYF. CDR3 sequence (DNA): TGTGCCAGCAGTCCAGGGACTAGCGGGAGGGCCGAAGATACGCAGTATTTT.

This clonotype was observed a handful of times. This chain links TRBV7-2 with TRBJ1-6, with D possibly being TRBD1 (6 bases). The CDR3 is 15 residues long. Germline V lookup: CDR1 SGHTA, CDR2 FQGNSA. The germline V and J ends were trimmed by 4 bases and 10 bases, with 17 bases remaining between them. CDR3 in amino acids: CASSSRGQRSSPLHF. The CDR3 DNA reads TGTGCCAGCAGCTCTCGGGGGCAGAGGAGCTCACCCCTCCACTTT.

By share, this clonotype ranks as medium-sized. The chain couples TRBV28 to TRBJ2-5; unclear D gene. Germline CDR1 reads MDHEN; CDR2 reads SYDVKM. The V and J ends lost 3 bases and 2 bases respectively, with 7 bases between them. The CDR3 totals 13 residues. Written as DNA, the CDR3 is TGTGCCAGCAGTTTTATGGGGCAAGAGACCCAGTACTTC. Its protein product is CASSFMGQETQYF.

This CDR3 is CASSYPLWKSNNEQFF. CDR3 sequence (DNA): TGTGCCAGCAGTTATCCACTTTGGAAGTCTAACAATGAGCAGTTCTTC. V is TRBV6-2 or TRBV6-3 and J is TRBJ2-1; no firm D call. The CDR3 is 16 residues long. V was clipped by 3 bases and J by 5 bases, with 17 bases between them. Per the germline V gene, CDR1 is MNHEY and CDR2 is SVGEGT.